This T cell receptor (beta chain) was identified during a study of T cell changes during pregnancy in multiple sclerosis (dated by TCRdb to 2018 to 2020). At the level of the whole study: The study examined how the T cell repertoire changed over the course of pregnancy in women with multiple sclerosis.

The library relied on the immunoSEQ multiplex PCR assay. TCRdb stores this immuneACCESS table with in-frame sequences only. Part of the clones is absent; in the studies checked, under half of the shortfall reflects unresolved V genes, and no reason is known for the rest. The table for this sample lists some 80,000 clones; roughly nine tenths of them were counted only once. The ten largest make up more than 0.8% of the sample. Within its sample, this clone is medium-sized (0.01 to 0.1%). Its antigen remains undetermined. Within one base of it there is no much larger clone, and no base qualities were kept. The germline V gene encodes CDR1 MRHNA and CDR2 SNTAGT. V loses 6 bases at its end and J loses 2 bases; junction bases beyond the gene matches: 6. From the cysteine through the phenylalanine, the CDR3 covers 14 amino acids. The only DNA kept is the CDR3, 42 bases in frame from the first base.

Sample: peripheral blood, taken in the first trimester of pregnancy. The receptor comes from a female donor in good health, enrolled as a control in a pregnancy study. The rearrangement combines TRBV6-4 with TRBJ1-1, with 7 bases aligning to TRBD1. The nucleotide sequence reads TGTGCCAGCAGGCAAGGACAGGCTAACACTGAAGCTTTCTTT. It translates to CASRQGQANTEAFF.